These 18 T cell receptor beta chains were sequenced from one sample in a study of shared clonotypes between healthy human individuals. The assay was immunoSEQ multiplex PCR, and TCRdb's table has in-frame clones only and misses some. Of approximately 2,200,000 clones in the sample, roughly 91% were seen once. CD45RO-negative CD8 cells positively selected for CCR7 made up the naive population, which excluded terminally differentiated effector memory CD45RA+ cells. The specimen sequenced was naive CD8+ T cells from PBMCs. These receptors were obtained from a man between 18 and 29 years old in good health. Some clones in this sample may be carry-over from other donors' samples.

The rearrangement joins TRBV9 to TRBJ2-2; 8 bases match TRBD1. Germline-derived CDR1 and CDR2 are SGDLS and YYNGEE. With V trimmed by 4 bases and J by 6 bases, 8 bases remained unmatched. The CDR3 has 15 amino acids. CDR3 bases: TGTGCCAGCAGCCACACCGGGACAGGAGCCGGGGAGCTGTTTTTT. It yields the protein CASSHTGTGAGELFF.

CDR3: CASSQVDRGDEQYF. CDR3 sequence (DNA): TGCGCCAGCAGCCAAGTTGACAGGGGGGACGAGCAGTACTTC. The chain uses TRBV4-1 and TRBJ2-7, with TRBD1 matching over 9 bases. The germline V gene encodes CDR1 MGHRA and CDR2 YSYEKL. The CDR3 contains 14 residues. Trimming took 1 base from V and 5 from J; bases not matched to a gene: 3.

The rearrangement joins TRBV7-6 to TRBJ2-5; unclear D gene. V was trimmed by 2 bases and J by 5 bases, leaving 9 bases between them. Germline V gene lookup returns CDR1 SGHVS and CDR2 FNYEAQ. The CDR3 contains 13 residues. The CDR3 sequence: CASSLIEDETQYF. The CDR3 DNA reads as TGTGCCAGCAGCTTAATTGAGGATGAGACCCAGTACTTC.

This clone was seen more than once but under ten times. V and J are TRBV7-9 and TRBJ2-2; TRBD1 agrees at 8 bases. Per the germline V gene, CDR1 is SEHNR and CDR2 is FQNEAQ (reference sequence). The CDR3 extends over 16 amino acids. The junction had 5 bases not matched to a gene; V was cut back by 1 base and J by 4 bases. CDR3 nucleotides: TGTGCCAGCAGCTTAGGTGGGACAGGTGGCACCGGGGAGCTGTTTTTT. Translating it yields CASSLGGTGGTGELFF.

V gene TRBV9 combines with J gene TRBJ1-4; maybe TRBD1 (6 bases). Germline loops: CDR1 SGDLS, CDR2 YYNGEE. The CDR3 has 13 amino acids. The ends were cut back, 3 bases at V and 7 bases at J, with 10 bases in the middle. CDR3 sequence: CASSGHRAEKLFF. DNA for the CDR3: TGTGCCAGCAGCGGACACAGGGCTGAAAAACTGTTTTTT.

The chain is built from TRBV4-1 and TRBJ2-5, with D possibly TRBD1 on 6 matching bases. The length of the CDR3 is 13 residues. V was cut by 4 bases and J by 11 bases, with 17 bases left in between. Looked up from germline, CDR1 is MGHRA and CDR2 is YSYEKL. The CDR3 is CASSLLGASEQYF. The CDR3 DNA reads TGCGCCAGCAGCCTCCTGGGGGCTTCAGAGCAGTACTTC.

CDR3 bases: TGTGCCAGCAGTTTGGGGGACAGGGGGCTGTTTGAAAAACTGTTTTTT. The encoded protein is CASSLGDRGLFEKLFF. The chain couples TRBV28 to TRBJ1-4; 12 positions agree with TRBD1. The V and J ends lost 3 bases and 7 bases, in that order; junction bases with no gene match: 6. Germline lookup yields CDR1 MDHEN and CDR2 SYDVKM. The CDR3 has 16 residues.

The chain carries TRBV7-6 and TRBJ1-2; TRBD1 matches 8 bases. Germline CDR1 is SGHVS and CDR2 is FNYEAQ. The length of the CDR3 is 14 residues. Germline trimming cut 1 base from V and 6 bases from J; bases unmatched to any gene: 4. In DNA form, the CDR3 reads TGTGCCAGCAGCTTAGAACCAGGGGGCGATGGCTACACCTTC. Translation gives CASSLEPGGDGYTF.

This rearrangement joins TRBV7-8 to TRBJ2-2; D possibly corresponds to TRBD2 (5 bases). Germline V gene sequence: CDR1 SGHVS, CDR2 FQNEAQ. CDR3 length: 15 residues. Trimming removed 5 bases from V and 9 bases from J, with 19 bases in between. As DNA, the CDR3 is TGTGCCAGCAGCCCAGGAAGCGGCCCTCCCCGGGAGCTGTTTTTT. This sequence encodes CASSPGSGPPRELFF.

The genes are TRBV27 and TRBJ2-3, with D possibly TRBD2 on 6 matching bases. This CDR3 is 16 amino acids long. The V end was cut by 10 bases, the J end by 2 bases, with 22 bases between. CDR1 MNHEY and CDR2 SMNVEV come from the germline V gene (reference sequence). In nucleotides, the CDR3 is TGTGCCACACACCCTCGGCTAGCGACCGCCACAGATACGCAGTATTTT. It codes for CATHPRLATATDTQYF.

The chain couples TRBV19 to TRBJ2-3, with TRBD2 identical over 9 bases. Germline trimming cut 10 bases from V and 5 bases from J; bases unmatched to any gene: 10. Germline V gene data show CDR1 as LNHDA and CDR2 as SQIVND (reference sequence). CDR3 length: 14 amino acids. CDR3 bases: TGTGCCACTGGAGCTGGCGGGGGGGGAGATACGCAGTATTTT. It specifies CATGAGGGGDTQYF.

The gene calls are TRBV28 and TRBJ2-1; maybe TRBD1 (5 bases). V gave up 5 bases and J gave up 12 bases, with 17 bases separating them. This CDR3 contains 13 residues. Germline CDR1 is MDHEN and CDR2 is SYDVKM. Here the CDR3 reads CASSPLRRQSQFF. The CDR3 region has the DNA TGTGCCAGCAGTCCCTTACGGCGACAGTCGCAGTTCTTC. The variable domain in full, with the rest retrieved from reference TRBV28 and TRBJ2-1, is DVKVTQSSRYLVKRTGEKVFLECVQDMDHENMFWYRQDPGLGLRLIYFSYDVKMKEKGDIPEGYSVSREKKERFSLILESASTNQTSMYLCASSPLRRQSQFFGPGTRLTVL.

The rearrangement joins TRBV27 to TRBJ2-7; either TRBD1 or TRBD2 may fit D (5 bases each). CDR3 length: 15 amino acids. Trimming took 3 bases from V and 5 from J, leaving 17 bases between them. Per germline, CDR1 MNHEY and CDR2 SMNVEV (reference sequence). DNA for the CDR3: TGTGCCAGCAGTTTTTACGGGACGGCTGAGGACGAGCAGTACTTC. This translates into CASSFYGTAEDEQYF.

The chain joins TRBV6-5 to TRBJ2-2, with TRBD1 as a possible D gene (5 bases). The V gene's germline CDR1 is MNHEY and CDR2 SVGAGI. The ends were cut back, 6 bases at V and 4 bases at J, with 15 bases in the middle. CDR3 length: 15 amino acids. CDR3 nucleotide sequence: TGTGCCAGCAGGAATAGCAGGGCCCTCACCGGGGAGCTGTTTTTT. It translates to CASRNSRALTGELFF.

The CDR3 bases are TGTGCCAGCGGCGGGAGGACCTCCTACAATGAGCAGTTCTTC. Its protein is CASGGRTSYNEQFF. J is TRBJ2-1 and V is TRBV11-2; 8 positions match TRBD2. The length of the CDR3 is 14 residues. With V trimmed by 8 bases and J by 0 bases, 3 bases remained unmatched. Germline V gene lookup returns CDR1 SGHAT and CDR2 FQNNGV. Full variable domain (outside the CDR3, taken from reference TRBV11-2 and TRBJ2-1): EAGVAQSPRYKIIEKRQSVAFWCNPISGHATLYWYQQILGQGPKLLIQFQNNGVVDDSQLPKDRFSAERLKGVDSTLKIQPAKLEDSAVYLCASGGRTSYNEQFFGPGTRLTVL.

CDR3 loop: CASSYSGRDTGELFF. Written as DNA, the CDR3 is TGTGCCAGCAGCTACAGCGGGAGGGACACCGGGGAGCTGTTTTTT. The rearrangement joins TRBV9 to TRBJ2-2; 10 bases align to TRBD2. The V and J ends lost 4 bases and 3 bases, in that order; junction bases with no gene match: 3. This CDR3 region has 15 residues. Germline CDR1 is SGDLS and CDR2 is YYNGEE. The full variable domain, in which reference TRBV9 and TRBJ2-2 provide the parts outside the CDR3, is DSGVTQTPKHLITATGQRVTLRCSPRSGDLSVYWYQQSLDQGLQFLIQYYNGEERAKGNILERFSAQQFPDLHSELNLSSLELGDSALYFCASSYSGRDTGELFFGEGSRLTVL.

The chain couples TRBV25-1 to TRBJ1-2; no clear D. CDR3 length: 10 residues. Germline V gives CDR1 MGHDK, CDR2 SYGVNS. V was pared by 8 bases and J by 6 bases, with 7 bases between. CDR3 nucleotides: TGTGCCAGCTACGGGAATGGCTACACCTTC. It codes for CASYGNGYTF.

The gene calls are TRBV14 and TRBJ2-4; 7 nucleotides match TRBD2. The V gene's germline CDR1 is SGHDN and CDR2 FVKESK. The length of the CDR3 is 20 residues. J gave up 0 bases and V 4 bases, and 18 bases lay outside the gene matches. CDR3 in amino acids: CASSPRDWREHSEAKNIQYF. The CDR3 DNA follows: TGTGCCAGCAGCCCCCGGGACTGGCGGGAGCACTCTGAAGCCAAAAACATTCAGTACTTC.